The subject of this entry is one TCR beta chain. The record originates from a study of blood T cell repertoires in COVID-19. Whole-study context: The United States, Italy and Spain provided the acute and convalescent COVID-19 samples. The cDNA or gDNA used as material had been derived from T cells, B-cell-depleted T cells, or PBMCs.

As originally analysed: Amplified reference gene primers provided the basis for estimating nucleated cell counts. Produced via immunoSEQ multiplex PCR; TCRdb's table is partial and in-frame only. That table gives V, J and clone size, and the DNA gave D and trimming. This sample carries roughly 300,000 clones, nearly 90% of them seen once, and the ten largest clones take about 1.7%. Patients of the Seattle cohort, enrolled during active infection, were followed longitudinally. This CDR3 contains 14 residues. Trimming pared 4 bases from V and 6 bases from J, leaving 14 bases between. CDR1 is SNHLY and CDR2 is FYNNEI in the germline V gene.

This chain joins TRBV2 and TRBJ2-3, with TRBD1 as a possible D gene (6 bases). Sequenced material: peripheral blood. The TCR sequence derives from a woman aged 25 to 39 with COVID-19, enrolled during active disease. CDR3: CASSGLQGYDTQYF. Here the CDR3 DNA reads TGTGCCAGCAGTGGACTGCAGGGGTACGATACGCAGTATTTT.